The rows below give T cell receptor beta chains drawn from one sample of a study of blood T cells in healthy people across ages. Each CDR3 protein gets one entry after TCRdb re-called the 5' RACE reads with MiXCR. Seen here are under 800,000 distinct CDR3 sequences, approximately 43% observed once, and the top ten hold under 25%. Sequenced: blood. These receptors were collected from a woman aged 55-75 years in good health. The CDR3 runs from the conserved cysteine through the conserved F or W. Each record gives: clone size, V gene, J gene, D gene, CDR3 DNA, CDR3 protein. The D gene is left open where the match is weak. Part of the rows lack a size; the others show once, few, many or a class for expanded clones.

abundance: once; v_gene: TRBV6-2/TRBV6-3; j_gene: TRBJ1-1; d_gene: -; CDR3nt: TGTGCCAGCAGCCCCCCGTTTCGGAACACTGAAGCTTTCTTT; CDR3aa: CASSPPFRNTEAFF
abundance: few; v_gene: TRBV28; j_gene: TRBJ2-3; d_gene: TRBD1; CDR3nt: TGTGCCAGCAGTCCAGACAGGGCTGCAGATACGCAGTATTTT; CDR3aa: CASSPDRAADTQYF
abundance: -; v_gene: TRBV6-6; j_gene: TRBJ1-1; d_gene: -; CDR3nt: TGTGCCAGCAGTCCAGGGACGGGGGGACTGAACACTGAAGCTTTCTTT; CDR3aa: CASSPGTGGLNTEAFF
abundance: few; v_gene: TRBV6-6; j_gene: TRBJ1-6; d_gene: -; CDR3nt: TGTGCCAGCAGTTACCCCCTGGAGTCACCCCTCCACTTT; CDR3aa: CASSYPLESPLHF
abundance: -; v_gene: TRBV5-1; j_gene: TRBJ1-1; d_gene: -; CDR3nt: TGCGCCGGCAGCTTGGATCCCCCCTGGCGGGCTTTCTTT; CDR3aa: CAGSLDPPWRAFF
abundance: -; v_gene: TRBV20-1; j_gene: TRBJ2-7; d_gene: -; CDR3nt: TGCAGTGCTAGAGATTCAAGGACTAATTCCGAGCAGTACTTC; CDR3aa: CSARDSRTNSEQYF
abundance: once; v_gene: TRBV7-2; j_gene: TRBJ1-5; d_gene: -; CDR3nt: TGTGCCAGCAGCTTAGTAGTAGGGATTGGCCAGCCCCAGCATTTT; CDR3aa: CASSLVVGIGQPQHF
abundance: -; v_gene: TRBV27; j_gene: TRBJ2-7; d_gene: -; CDR3nt: TGTGCCAGCAGTTTATCGCTAGCAGTGGTCTACGAGCAGTACTTC; CDR3aa: CASSLSLAVVYEQYF
abundance: few; v_gene: TRBV18; j_gene: TRBJ2-7; d_gene: -; CDR3nt: TGTGCCAGCTCACCGATCGGACACCTCTACGAGCAGTACTTC; CDR3aa: CASSPIGHLYEQYF
abundance: few; v_gene: TRBV7-6; j_gene: TRBJ2-7; d_gene: -; CDR3nt: TGTGCCAGCAGCTTGACGGGGGTACCCTACAATGAGCAGTACTTC; CDR3aa: CASSLTGVPYNEQYF
abundance: once; v_gene: TRBV20-1; j_gene: TRBJ2-1; d_gene: -; CDR3nt: TGCAGTGCTAGAGATGGGGGACCGCGCAATGAGCAGTTCTTC; CDR3aa: CSARDGGPRNEQFF
abundance: many; v_gene: TRBV20-1; j_gene: TRBJ2-1; d_gene: -; CDR3nt: TGCAGTGCTAGTGTGTTCTCCTACAATGAGCAGTTCTTC; CDR3aa: CSASVFSYNEQFF
abundance: -; v_gene: TRBV29-1; j_gene: TRBJ2-5; d_gene: -; CDR3nt: TGCAGCGTTGATAACAGGGATGACGAGCTGTACTTC; CDR3aa: CSVDNRDDELYF
abundance: few; v_gene: TRBV20-1; j_gene: TRBJ2-7; d_gene: TRBD1; CDR3nt: TGCAGTGCTAGAAGAGGCGACAGGGGGAGCTCCTACGAGCAGTACTTC; CDR3aa: CSARRGDRGSSYEQYF
abundance: -; v_gene: TRBV6-4; j_gene: TRBJ2-1; d_gene: TRBD1; CDR3nt: TGTGCCAGCAGTGGATCGTTGGGACAGGCCTCCTACAATGAGCAGTTCTTC; CDR3aa: CASSGSLGQASYNEQFF